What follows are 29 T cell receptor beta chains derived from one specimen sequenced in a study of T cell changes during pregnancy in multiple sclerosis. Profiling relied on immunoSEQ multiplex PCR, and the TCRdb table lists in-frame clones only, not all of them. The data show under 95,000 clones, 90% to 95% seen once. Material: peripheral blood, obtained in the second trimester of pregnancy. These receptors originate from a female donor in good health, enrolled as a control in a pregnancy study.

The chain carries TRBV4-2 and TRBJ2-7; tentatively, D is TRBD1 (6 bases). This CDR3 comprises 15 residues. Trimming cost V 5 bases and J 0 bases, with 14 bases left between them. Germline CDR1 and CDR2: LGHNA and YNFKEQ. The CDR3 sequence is CASSITTGPSYEQYF. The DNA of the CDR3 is TGTGCCAGCAGCATCACCACAGGGCCCTCCTACGAGCAGTACTTC.

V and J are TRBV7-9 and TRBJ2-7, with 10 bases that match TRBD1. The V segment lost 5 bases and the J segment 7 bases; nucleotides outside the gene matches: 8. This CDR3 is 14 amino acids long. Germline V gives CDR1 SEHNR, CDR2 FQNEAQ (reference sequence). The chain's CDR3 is CASSRQGAGVEQYF. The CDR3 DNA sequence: TGTGCCAGCAGCAGACAGGGGGCAGGGGTGGAGCAGTACTTC.

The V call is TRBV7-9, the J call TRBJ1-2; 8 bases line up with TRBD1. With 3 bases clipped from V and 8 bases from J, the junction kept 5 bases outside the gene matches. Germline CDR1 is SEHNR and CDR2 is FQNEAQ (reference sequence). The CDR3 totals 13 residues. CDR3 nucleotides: TGTGCCAGCAGCTTTGACAGGGGTGGCGGCTACACCTTC. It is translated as CASSFDRGGGYTF.

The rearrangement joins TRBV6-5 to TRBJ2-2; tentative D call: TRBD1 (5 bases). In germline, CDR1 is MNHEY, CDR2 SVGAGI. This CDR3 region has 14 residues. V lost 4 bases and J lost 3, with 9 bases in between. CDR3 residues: CASSSGFDTGELFF. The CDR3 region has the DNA TGTGCCAGCAGTTCAGGGTTTGACACCGGGGAGCTGTTTTTT.

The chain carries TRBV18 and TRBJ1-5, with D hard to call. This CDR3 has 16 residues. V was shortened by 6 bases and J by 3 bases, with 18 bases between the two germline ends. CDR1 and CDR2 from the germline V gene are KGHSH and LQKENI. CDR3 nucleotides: TGTGCCAGCTCGCGTTCTCTAGACGGCTCCAATCAGCCCCAGCATTTT. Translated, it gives CASSRSLDGSNQPQHF.

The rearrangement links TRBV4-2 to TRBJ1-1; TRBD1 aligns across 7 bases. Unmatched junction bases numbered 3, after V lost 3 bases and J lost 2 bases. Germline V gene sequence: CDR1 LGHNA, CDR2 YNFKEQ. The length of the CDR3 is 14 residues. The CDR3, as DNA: TGTGCCAGCAGCCAGGGACAGTTAAACACTGAAGCTTTCTTT. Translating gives CASSQGQLNTEAFF.

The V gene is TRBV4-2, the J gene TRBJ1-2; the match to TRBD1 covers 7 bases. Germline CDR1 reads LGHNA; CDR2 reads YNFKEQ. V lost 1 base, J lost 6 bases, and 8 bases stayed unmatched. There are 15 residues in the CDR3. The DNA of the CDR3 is TGTGCCAGCAGCCAAGGAACAGGGGTGGGAGATGGCTACACCTTC. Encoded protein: CASSQGTGVGDGYTF.

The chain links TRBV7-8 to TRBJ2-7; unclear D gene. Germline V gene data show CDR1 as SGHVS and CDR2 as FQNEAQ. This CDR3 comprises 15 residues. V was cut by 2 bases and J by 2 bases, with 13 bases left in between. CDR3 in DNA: TGTGCCAGCAGCTTAAATCCAGGATTACCCTACGAGCAGTACTTC. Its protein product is CASSLNPGLPYEQYF.

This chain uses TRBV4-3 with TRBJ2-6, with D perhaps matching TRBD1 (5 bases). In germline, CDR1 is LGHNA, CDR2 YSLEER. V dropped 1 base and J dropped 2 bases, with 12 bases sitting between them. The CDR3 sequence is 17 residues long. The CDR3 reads CASSQVFSGTGANVLTF. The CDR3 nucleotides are TGCGCCAGCAGCCAAGTCTTTTCAGGGACTGGGGCCAACGTCCTGACTTTC.

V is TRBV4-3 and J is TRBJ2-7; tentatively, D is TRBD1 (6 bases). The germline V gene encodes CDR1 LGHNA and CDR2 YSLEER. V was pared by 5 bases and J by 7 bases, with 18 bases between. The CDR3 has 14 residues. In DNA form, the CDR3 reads TGCGCCAGCAGCGAAGGTCGTTGGGGGCCGGAGCAGTACTTC. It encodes CASSEGRWGPEQYF.

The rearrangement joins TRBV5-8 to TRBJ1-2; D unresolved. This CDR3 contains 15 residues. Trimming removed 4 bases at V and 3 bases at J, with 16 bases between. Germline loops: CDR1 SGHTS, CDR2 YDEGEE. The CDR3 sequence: CASSRPALRDYGYTF. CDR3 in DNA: TGTGCCAGCAGCCGCCCGGCCCTCCGGGACTATGGCTACACCTTC.

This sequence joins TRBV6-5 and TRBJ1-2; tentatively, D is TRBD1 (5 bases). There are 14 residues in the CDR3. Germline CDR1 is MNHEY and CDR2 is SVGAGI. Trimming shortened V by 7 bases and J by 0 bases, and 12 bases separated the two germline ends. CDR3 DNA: TGTGCCAGCAAGGGGAGGGGAACTAACTATGGCTACACCTTC. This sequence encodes CASKGRGTNYGYTF.

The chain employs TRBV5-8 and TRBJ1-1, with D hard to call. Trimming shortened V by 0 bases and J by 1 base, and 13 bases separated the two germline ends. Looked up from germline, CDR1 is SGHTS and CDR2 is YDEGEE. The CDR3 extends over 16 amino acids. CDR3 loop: CASSLVSARSNTEAFF. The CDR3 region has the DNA TGTGCCAGCAGCTTGGTTTCCGCCCGGTCGAACACTGAAGCTTTCTTT. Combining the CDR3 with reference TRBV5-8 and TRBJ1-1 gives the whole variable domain EAGVTQSPTHLIKTRGQQATLRCSPISGHTSVYWYQQALGLGLQFLLWYDEGEERNRGNFPPRFSGRQFPNYSSELNVNALELEDSALYLCASSLVSARSNTEAFFGQGTRLTVV.

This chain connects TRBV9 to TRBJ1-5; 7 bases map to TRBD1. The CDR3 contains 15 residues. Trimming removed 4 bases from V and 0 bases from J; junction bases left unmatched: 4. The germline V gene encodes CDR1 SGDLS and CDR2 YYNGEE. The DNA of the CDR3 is TGTGCCAGCAGCCGTGGACAGGATAGCAATCAGCCCCAGCATTTT. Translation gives CASSRGQDSNQPQHF. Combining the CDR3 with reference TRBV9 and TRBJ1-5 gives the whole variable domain DSGVTQTPKHLITATGQRVTLRCSPRSGDLSVYWYQQSLDQGLQFLIQYYNGEERAKGNILERFSAQQFPDLHSELNLSSLELGDSALYFCASSRGQDSNQPQHFGDGTRLSIL.

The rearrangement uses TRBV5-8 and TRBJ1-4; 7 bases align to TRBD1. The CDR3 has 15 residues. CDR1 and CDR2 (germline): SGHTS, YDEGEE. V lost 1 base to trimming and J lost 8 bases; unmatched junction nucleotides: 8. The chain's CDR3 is CASSLYAGGLEKLFF. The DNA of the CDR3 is TGTGCCAGCAGCTTGTATGCAGGGGGGTTAGAAAAACTGTTTTTT.

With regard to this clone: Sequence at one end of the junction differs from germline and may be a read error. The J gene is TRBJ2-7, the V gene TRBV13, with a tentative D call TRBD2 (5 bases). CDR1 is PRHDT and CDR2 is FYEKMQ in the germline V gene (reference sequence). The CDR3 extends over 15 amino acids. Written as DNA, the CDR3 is TGTACCAGCAGCCCCGTCCTAGCTCCTAAAGGGGAGCAGTACTTC. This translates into CTSSPVLAPKGEQYF.

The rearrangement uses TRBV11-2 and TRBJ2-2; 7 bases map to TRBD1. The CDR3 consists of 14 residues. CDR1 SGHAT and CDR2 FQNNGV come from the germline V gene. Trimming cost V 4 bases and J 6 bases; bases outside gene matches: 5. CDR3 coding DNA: TGTGCCAGCAGCTCCAGACAGGGTTCCGGGGAGCTGTTTTTT. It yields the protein CASSSRQGSGELFF.

CDR3 bases: TGCAGCGCCGCAGGGGGAGGTGGAAACACCATATATTTT. This gives the protein CSAAGGGGNTIYF. The chain combines TRBV29-1 with TRBJ1-3, with 7 bases fitting TRBD1. The CDR3 extends over 13 amino acids. The germline gives CDR1 SQVTM, CDR2 ANQGSEA. J gave up 3 bases and V 7 bases, and 6 bases lay outside the gene matches.

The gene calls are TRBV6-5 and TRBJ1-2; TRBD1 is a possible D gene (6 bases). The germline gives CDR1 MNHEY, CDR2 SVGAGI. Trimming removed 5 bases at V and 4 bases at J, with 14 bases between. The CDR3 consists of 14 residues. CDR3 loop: CASSNRAAFYGYTF. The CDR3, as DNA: TGTGCCAGCAGTAACAGGGCGGCGTTCTATGGCTACACCTTC.

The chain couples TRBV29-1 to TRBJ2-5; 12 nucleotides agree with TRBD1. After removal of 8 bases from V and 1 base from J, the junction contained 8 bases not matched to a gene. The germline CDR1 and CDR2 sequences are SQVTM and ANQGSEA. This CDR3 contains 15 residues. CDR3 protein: CSKTGTGGFQETQYF. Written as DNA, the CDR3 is TGCAGCAAAACCGGGACAGGGGGCTTCCAAGAGACCCAGTACTTC.

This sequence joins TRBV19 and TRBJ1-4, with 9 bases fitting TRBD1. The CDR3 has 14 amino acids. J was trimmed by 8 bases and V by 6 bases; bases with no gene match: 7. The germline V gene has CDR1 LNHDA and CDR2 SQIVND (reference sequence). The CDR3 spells CASSRDRDREKLFF. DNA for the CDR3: TGTGCCAGTAGCCGGGACAGGGATCGAGAAAAACTGTTTTTT.

CDR3: CASSTPGSPYEQYF. The CDR3 bases are TGTGCCAGCAGCACGCCGGGATCCCCCTACGAGCAGTACTTC. This chain links TRBV11-2 with TRBJ2-7, with D possibly being TRBD2 (5 bases). The CDR3 contains 14 residues. V was clipped by 5 bases and J by 2 bases, with 13 bases between them. Per germline, CDR1 SGHAT and CDR2 FQNNGV.

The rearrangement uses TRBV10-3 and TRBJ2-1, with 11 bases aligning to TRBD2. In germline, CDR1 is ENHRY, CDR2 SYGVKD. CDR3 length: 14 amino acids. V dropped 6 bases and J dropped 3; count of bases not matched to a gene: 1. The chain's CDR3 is CAIRGLADYNEQFF. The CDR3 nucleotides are TGTGCCATCAGGGGACTAGCGGACTACAATGAGCAGTTCTTC.

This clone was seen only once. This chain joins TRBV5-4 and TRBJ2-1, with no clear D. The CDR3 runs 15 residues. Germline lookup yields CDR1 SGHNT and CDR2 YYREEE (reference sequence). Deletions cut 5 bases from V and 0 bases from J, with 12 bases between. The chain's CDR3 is CASRIDSSSYNEQFF. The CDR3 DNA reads TGTGCCAGCAGGATCGACTCAAGCTCCTACAATGAGCAGTTCTTC.

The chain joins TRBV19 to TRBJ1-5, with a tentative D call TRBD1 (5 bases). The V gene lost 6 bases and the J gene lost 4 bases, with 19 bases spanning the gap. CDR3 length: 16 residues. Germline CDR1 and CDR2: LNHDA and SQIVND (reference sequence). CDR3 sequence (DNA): TGTGCCAGTAGACTCCTCTCTGACAGCTTTAATCAGCCCCAGCATTTT. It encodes CASRLLSDSFNQPQHF. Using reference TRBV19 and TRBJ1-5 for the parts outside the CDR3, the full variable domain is DGGITQSPKYLFRKEGQNVTLSCEQNLNHDAMYWYRQDPGQGLRLIYYSQIVNDFQKGDIAEGYSVSREKKESFPLTVTSAQKNPTAFYLCASRLLSDSFNQPQHFGDGTRLSIL.

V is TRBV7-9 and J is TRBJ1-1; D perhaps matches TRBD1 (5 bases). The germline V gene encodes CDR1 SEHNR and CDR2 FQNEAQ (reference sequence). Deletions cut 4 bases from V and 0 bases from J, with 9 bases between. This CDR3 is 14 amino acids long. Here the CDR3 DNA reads TGTGCCAGCAGCTGGCCAGGGATGAACACTGAAGCTTTCTTT. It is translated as CASSWPGMNTEAFF.

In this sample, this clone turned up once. In nucleotides, the CDR3 is TGTGCCAGCAGCGCGGGACAGGGGGACGGAGAGACCCAGTACTTC. As protein: CASSAGQGDGETQYF. V and J are TRBV11-3 and TRBJ2-5, with 11 bases fitting TRBD1. The CDR3 is 15 residues long. V gave up 5 bases and J gave up 4 bases; unmatched junction bases: 6. Per germline, CDR1 SGHNT and CDR2 YENEEA.

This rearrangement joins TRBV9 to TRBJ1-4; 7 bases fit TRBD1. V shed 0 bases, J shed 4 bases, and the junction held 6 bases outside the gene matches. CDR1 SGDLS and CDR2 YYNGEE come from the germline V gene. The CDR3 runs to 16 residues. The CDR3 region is CASSVATGQINEKLFF. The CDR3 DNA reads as TGTGCCAGCAGCGTAGCTACGGGACAGATTAATGAAAAACTGTTTTTT.

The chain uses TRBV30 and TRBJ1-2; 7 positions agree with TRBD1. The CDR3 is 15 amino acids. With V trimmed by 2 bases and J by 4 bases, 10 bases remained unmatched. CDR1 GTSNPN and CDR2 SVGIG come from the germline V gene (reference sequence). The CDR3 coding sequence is TGTGCCTGGAGTACCCCCGGGCCAGGGGGCTATGGCTACACCTTC. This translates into CAWSTPGPGGYGYTF.